This T cell receptor (beta chain) comes out of a study of blood T cell repertoires in COVID-19. Study summary: T cells, B-cell-depleted T cells, or PBMCs supplied cDNA or gDNA.

Germline V gene sequence: CDR1 MNHEY, CDR2 SMNVEV (reference sequence). With V trimmed by 6 bases and J by 7 bases, 6 bases remained unmatched. The CDR3 consists of 14 residues. In the original workflow: The authors estimated nucleated cell counts from reference gene primer amplification. Measured with immunoSEQ multiplex PCR; TCRdb has only the in-frame clones, and not every one. The V and J calls and the clone size are those of that table, but D and trimming were determined from the DNA. The table includes roughly 260,000 clones, roughly 88% detected once. Sequencing input: peripheral blood. This TCR was recovered from a woman aged 40-49 years who had recovered from COVID-19. This chain links TRBV27 with TRBJ2-2; TRBD1 matches 9 bases. CDR3: CASSRDRAVGELFF. The CDR3 bases are TGTGCCAGCAGCCGGGACAGGGCGGTCGGGGAGCTGTTTTTT.